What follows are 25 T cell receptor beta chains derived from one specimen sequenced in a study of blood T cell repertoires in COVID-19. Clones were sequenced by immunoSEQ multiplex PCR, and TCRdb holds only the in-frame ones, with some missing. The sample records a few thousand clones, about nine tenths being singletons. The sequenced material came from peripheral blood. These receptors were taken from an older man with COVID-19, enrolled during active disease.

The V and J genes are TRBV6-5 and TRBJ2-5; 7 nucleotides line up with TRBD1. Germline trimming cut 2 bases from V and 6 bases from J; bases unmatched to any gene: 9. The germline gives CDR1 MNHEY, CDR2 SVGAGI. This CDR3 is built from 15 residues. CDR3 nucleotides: TGTGCCAGCAGTTACGTAGGGACAGCAATTAAGACCCAGTACTTC. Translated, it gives CASSYVGTAIKTQYF.

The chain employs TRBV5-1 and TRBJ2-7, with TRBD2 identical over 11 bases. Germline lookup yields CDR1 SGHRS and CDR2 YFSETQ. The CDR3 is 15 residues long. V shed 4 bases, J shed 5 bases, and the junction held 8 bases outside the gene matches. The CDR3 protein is CASSPLAGGPHEQYF. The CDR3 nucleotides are TGCGCCAGCAGCCCATTAGCGGGAGGGCCCCACGAGCAGTACTTC.

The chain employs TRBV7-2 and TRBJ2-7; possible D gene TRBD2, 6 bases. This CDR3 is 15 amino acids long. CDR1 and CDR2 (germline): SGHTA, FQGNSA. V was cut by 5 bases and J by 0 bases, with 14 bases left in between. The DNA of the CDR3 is TGTGCCAGCAGCAAATTCGCTAGCGCCTCCTACGAGCAGTACTTC. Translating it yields CASSKFASASYEQYF.

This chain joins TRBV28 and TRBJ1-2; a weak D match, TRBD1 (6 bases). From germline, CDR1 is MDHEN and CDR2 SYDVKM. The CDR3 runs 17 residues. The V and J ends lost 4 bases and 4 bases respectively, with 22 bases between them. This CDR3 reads CASSSSSTGQGFYGYTF. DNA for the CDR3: TGTGCCAGCAGTTCCTCCTCGACAGGCCAGGGTTTCTATGGCTACACCTTC.

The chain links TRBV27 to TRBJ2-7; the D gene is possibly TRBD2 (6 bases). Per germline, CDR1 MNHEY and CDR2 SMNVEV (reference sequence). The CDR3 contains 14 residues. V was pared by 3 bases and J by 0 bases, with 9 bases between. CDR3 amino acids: CASSFGGVSYEQYF. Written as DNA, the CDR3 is TGTGCCAGCAGTTTTGGCGGGGTCTCCTACGAGCAGTACTTC.

CDR3 coding DNA: TGTGCCTGGAGTGTACAGGGGAGAAGAACCGGGGAGCTGTTTTTT. Its translation is CAWSVQGRRTGELFF. The chain carries TRBV30 and TRBJ2-2; 7 bases are a match to TRBD1. Germline loops: CDR1 GTSNPN, CDR2 SVGIG (reference sequence). J gave up 5 bases and V 0 bases, and 6 bases lay outside the gene matches. This CDR3 spans 15 amino acids.

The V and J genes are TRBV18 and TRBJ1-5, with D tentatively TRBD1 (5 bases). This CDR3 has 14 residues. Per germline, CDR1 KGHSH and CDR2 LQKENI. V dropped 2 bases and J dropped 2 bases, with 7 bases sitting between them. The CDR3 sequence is CASSPGGGNQPQHF. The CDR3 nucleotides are TGTGCCAGCTCACCAGGGGGGGGCAATCAGCCCCAGCATTTT.

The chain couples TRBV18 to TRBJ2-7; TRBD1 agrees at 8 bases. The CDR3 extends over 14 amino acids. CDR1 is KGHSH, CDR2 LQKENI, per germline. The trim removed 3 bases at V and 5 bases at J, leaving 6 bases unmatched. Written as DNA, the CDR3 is TGTGCCAGCTCACCCGGAGACAGGGGCCACGAGCAGTACTTC. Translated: CASSPGDRGHEQYF.

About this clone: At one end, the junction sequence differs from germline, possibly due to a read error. The DNA of the CDR3 is TGCAGCGTTGAAGATCCAGGGGGCTTCGGTGAAGTTTTCTTT. Amino acids: CSVEDPGGFGEVFF. The chain is built from TRBV29-1 and TRBJ1-1; TRBD1 matches at 8 bases. Looked up from germline, CDR1 is SQVTM and CDR2 is ANQGSEA. This CDR3 region has 14 residues. The variable domain in full, completed from reference TRBV29-1 and TRBJ1-1, reads SAVISQKPSRDICQRGTSLTIQCQVDSQVTMMFWYRQQPGQSLTLIATANQGSEATYESGFVIDKFPISRPNLTFSTLTVSNMSPEDSSIYLCSVEDPGGFGEVFFGQGTRLTVV.

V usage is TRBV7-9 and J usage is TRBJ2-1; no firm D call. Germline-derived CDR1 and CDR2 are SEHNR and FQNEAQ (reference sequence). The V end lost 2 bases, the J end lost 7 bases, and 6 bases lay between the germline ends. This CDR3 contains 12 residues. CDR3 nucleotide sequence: TGTGCCAGCAGCTTAAACGGGAATGAGCAGTTCTTC. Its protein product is CASSLNGNEQFF. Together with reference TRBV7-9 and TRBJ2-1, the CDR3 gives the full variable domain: DTGVSQNPRHKITKRGQNVTFRCDPISEHNRLYWYRQTLGQGPEFLTYFQNEAQLEKSRLLSDRFSAERPKGSFSTLEIQRTEQGDSAMYLCASSLNGNEQFFGPGTRLTVL.

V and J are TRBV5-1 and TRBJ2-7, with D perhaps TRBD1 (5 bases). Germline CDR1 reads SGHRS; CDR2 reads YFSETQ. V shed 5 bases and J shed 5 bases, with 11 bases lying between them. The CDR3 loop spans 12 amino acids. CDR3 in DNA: TGCGCCAGCAGGGGGCTTCGGGACGAGCAGTACTTC. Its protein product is CASRGLRDEQYF.

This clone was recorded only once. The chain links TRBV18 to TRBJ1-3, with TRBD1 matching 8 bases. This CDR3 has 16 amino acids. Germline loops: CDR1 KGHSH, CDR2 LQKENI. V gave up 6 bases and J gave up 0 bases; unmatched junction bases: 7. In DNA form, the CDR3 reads TGTGCCAGCTCCCAACAGGGGGTCAGCTCTGGAAACACCATATATTTT. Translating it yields CASSQQGVSSGNTIYF.

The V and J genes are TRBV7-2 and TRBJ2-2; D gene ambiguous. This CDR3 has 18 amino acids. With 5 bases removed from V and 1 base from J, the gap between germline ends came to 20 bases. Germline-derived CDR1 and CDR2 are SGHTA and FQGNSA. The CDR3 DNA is TGTGCCAGCAGCCCCGACTTGATCAGCCAGCGGAACACCGGGGAGCTGTTTTTT. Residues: CASSPDLISQRNTGELFF.

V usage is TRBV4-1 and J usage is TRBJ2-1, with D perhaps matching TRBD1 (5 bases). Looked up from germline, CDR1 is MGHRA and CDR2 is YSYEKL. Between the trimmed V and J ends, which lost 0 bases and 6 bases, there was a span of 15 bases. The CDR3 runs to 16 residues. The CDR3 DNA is TGCGCCAGCAGCCAAGATAAGCAGGGCCCACTCAATGAGCAGTTCTTC. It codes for CASSQDKQGPLNEQFF.

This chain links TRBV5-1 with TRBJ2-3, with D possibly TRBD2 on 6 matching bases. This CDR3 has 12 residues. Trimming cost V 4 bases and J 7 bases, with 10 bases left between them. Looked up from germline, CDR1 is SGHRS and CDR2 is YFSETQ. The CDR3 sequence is CASSTGLNTQYF. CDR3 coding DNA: TGCGCCAGCAGCACCGGACTAAATACGCAGTATTTT.

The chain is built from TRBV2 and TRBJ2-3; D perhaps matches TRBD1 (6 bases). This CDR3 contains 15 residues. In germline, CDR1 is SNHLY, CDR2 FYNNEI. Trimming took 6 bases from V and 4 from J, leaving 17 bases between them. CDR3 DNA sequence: TGTGCCAGCAGCCGAAAAACAGGGTCCGCAGATACGCAGTATTTT. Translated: CASSRKTGSADTQYF.

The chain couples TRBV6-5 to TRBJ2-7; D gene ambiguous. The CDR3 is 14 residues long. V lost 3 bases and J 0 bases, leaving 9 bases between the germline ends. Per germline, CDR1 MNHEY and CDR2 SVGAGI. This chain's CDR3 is CASSYDGVSYEQYF. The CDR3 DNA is TGTGCCAGCAGTTATGACGGAGTCTCCTACGAGCAGTACTTC.

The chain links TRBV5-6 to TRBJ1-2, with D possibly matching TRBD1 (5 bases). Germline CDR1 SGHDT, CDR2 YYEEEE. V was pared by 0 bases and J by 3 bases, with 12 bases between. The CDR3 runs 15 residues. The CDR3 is CASSLGPGGDYGYTF. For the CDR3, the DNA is TGTGCCAGCAGCTTGGGCCCGGGGGGAGACTATGGCTACACCTTC.

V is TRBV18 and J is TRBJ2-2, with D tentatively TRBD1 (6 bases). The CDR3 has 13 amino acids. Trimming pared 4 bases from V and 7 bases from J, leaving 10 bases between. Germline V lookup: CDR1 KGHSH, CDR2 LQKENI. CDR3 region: CASSLRGDGELFF. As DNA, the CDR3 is TGTGCCAGCTCACTCAGGGGTGACGGGGAGCTGTTTTTT. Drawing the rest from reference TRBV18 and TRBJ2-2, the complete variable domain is NAGVMQNPRHLVRRRGQEARLRCSPMKGHSHVYWYRQLPEEGLKFMVYLQKENIIDESGMPKERFSAEFPKEGPSILRIQQVVRGDSAAYFCASSLRGDGELFFGEGSRLTVL.

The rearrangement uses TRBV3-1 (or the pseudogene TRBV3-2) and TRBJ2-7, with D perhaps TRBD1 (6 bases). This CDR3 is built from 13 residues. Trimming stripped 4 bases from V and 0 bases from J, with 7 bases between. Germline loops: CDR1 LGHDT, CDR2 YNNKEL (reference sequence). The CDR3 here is CASSRTASYEQYF. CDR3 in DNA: TGTGCCAGCAGCCGGACAGCCTCCTACGAGCAGTACTTC.

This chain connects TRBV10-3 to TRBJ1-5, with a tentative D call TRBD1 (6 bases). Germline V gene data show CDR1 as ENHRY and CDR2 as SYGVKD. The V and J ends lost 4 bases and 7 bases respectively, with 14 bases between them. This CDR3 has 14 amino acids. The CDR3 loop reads CAISAGGLGQPQHF. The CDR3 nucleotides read TGTGCCATCAGTGCGGGGGGGCTGGGACAGCCCCAGCATTTT.

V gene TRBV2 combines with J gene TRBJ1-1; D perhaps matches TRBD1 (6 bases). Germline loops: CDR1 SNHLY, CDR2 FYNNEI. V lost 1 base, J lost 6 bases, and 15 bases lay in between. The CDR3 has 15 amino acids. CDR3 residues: CASSEVGGGRAEAFF. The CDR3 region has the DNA TGTGCCAGCAGTGAAGTAGGGGGAGGGAGGGCTGAAGCTTTCTTT.

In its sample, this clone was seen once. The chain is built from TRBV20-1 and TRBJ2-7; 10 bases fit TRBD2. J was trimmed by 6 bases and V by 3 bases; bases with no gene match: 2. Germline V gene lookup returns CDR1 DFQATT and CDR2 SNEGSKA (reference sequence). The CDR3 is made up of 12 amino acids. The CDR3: CSASSSGSEQYF. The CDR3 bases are TGCAGTGCTAGTTCTAGCGGGAGCGAGCAGTACTTC.

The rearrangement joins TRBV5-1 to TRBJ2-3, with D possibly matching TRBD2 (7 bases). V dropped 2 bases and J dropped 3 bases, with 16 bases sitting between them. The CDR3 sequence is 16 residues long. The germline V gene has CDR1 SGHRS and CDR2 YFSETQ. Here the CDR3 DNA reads TGCGCCAGCAGCTTCGAGGGGGGGAGGCCTACAGATACGCAGTATTTT. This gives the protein CASSFEGGRPTDTQYF.

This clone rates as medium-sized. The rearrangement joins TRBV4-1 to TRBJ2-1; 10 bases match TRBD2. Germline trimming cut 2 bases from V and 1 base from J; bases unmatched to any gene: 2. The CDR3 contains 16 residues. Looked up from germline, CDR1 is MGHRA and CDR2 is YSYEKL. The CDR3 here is CASSQYSGRSYNEQFF. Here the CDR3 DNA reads TGCGCCAGCAGCCAATATAGCGGGAGGTCCTACAATGAGCAGTTCTTC.